The 18 T cell receptor beta chains presented below share a single source sample, sequenced in a study of blood T cell repertoires in COVID-19. Measured with immunoSEQ multiplex PCR; TCRdb has only the in-frame clones, and not every one. The data contain about 200,000 clones, approximately 91% of them seen just once; the ten biggest clones take up roughly 5%. The sequenced material came from peripheral blood. All receptors come from a woman in her thirties or forties with acute or convalescent COVID-19.

This chain joins TRBV4-1 and TRBJ1-2; the D gene is possibly TRBD1 (5 bases). CDR1 MGHRA and CDR2 YSYEKL come from the germline V gene. V was shortened by 1 base and J by 6 bases, with 9 bases between the two germline ends. The CDR3 loop spans 13 amino acids. DNA of the CDR3: TGCGCCAGCAGCCAAGTGGGGACTGATGGCTACACCTTC. This sequence encodes CASSQVGTDGYTF.

The chain couples TRBV4-1 to TRBJ2-3; a possible D gene is TRBD2 (5 bases). Trimming left V 0 bases short and J 4 bases short, with 8 bases between. The length of the CDR3 is 14 residues. Germline V gives CDR1 MGHRA, CDR2 YSYEKL. The CDR3 loop is CASSQEGRPDTQYF. CDR3 coding DNA: TGCGCCAGCAGCCAAGAGGGGAGACCAGATACGCAGTATTTT.

This rearrangement joins TRBV4-2 to TRBJ1-5; 8 nucleotides align to TRBD1. After removal of 3 bases from V and 2 bases from J, the junction contained 9 bases not matched to a gene. The CDR3 totals 17 residues. Germline-derived CDR1 and CDR2 are LGHNA and YNFKEQ. This CDR3 reads CASSQDPGTGGNQPQHF. The CDR3 bases are TGTGCCAGCAGCCAGGATCCCGGGACAGGCGGCAATCAGCCCCAGCATTTT.

The J gene is TRBJ1-5, the V gene TRBV2, with 8 bases fitting TRBD1. Trimming cost V 6 bases and J 3 bases; bases outside gene matches: 7. Germline CDR1 reads SNHLY; CDR2 reads FYNNEI. The CDR3 loop spans 15 amino acids. CDR3 in amino acids: CASSNGQGDNQPQHF. CDR3 DNA: TGTGCCAGCAGCAACGGACAGGGCGACAATCAGCCCCAGCATTTT.

The rearrangement links TRBV19 to TRBJ1-1; D may be TRBD1 (6 bases). This CDR3 region has 15 residues. Trimming shortened V by 0 bases and J by 5 bases, and 13 bases separated the two germline ends. In germline, CDR1 is LNHDA, CDR2 SQIVND (reference sequence). The CDR3 sequence is CASSIESAQGTEAFF. The CDR3 region has the DNA TGTGCCAGTAGTATAGAGTCAGCGCAGGGGACTGAAGCTTTCTTT. The whole variable domain, filled in from reference TRBV19 and TRBJ1-1, reads DGGITQSPKYLFRKEGQNVTLSCEQNLNHDAMYWYRQDPGQGLRLIYYSQIVNDFQKGDIAEGYSVSREKKESFPLTVTSAQKNPTAFYLCASSIESAQGTEAFFGQGTRLTVV.

J is TRBJ2-4 and V is TRBV7-9, with D tentatively TRBD2 (6 bases). CDR1 is SEHNR, CDR2 FQNEAQ, per germline (reference sequence). V lost 2 bases and J 3 bases, leaving 17 bases between the germline ends. The CDR3 runs to 17 residues. The CDR3 reads CASSLKGLVGGKNIQYF. Here the CDR3 DNA reads TGTGCCAGCAGCTTAAAGGGACTGGTTGGGGGCAAAAACATTCAGTACTTC.

The rearrangement links TRBV30 to TRBJ1-1; D is ambiguous. The CDR3 is made up of 13 amino acids. Germline CDR1 GTSNPN, CDR2 SVGIG (reference sequence). The germline V and J ends were trimmed by 5 bases and 0 bases, with 10 bases remaining between them. The CDR3 protein is CAWQPGMNTEAFF. The CDR3 bases are TGTGCCTGGCAGCCGGGAATGAACACTGAAGCTTTCTTT.

CDR3 sequence: CASSYGAPGNTIYF. DNA of the CDR3: TGTGCCAGCAGTTACGGGGCACCAGGAAACACCATATATTTT. The chain uses TRBV6-5 and TRBJ1-3; a weak D match, TRBD1 (5 bases). The CDR3 runs 14 residues. Trimming removed 2 bases at V and 4 bases at J, with 9 bases between. Per germline, CDR1 MNHEY and CDR2 SVGAGI.

This clone was seen more than once but under ten times. The chain joins TRBV18 to TRBJ1-4; D is uncertain. The germline V gene has CDR1 KGHSH and CDR2 LQKENI. The CDR3 has 13 residues. V was clipped by 0 bases and J by 10 bases, with 9 bases between them. The CDR3: CASSPPGSGKLFF. CDR3 bases: TGTGCCAGCTCACCACCGGGTTCAGGAAAACTGTTTTTT.

V and J are TRBV6-2 or TRBV6-3 and TRBJ2-5; possible D gene TRBD2, 7 bases. V lost 1 base, J lost 5 bases, and 11 bases lay in between. The CDR3 sequence is 14 residues long. The germline V gene has CDR1 MNHEY and CDR2 SVGEGT. CDR3 loop: CASSYWGGGETQYF. As DNA, the CDR3 is TGTGCCAGCAGTTACTGGGGGGGCGGCGAGACCCAGTACTTC.

The chain employs TRBV3-1 (or the pseudogene TRBV3-2) and TRBJ1-5, with 12 bases identical to TRBD1. This CDR3 spans 16 amino acids. Germline CDR1 LGHDT, CDR2 YNNKEL (reference sequence). Trimming took 1 base from V and 7 from J; bases not matched to a gene: 5. The CDR3 coding sequence is TGTGCCAGCAGCCAAGCCGGGACAGGGGGCCGGCAGCCCCAGCATTTT. Residues: CASSQAGTGGRQPQHF.

This rearrangement joins TRBV12-5 to TRBJ1-1; weak D call: TRBD1 (5 bases). Trimming removed 3 bases from V and 3 bases from J, with 11 bases in between. Germline assignment: CDR1 LGHNT and CDR2 FRNRAP. This CDR3 is 14 amino acids long. The chain's CDR3 is CASGFRAGDTEAFF. The CDR3 DNA is TGTGCTAGTGGTTTCCGGGCGGGGGACACTGAAGCTTTCTTT.

The V gene is TRBV6-5, the J gene TRBJ1-1; D is undetermined. V gave up 6 bases and J gave up 2 bases, with 7 bases separating them. This CDR3 region has 12 residues. Germline V gene lookup returns CDR1 MNHEY and CDR2 SVGAGI. Written as DNA, the CDR3 is TGTGCCAGCAGGGCCAATAACACTGAAGCTTTCTTT. It codes for CASRANNTEAFF.

V and J are TRBV19 and TRBJ1-1; D gene ambiguous. The V end was cut by 2 bases, the J end by 2 bases, with 6 bases between. The CDR3 covers 13 residues. CDR1 LNHDA and CDR2 SQIVND come from the germline V gene (reference sequence). The CDR3 sequence is CASSIQTNTEAFF. The CDR3 DNA is TGTGCCAGTAGTATACAGACAAACACTGAAGCTTTCTTT.

This clone was seen a handful of times. The rearrangement links TRBV12-5 to TRBJ1-5; possible D gene TRBD1, 5 bases. V dropped 0 bases and J dropped 4 bases, with 13 bases sitting between them. The CDR3 runs to 16 residues. Germline CDR1 LGHNT, CDR2 FRNRAP. The CDR3 reads CASGLVSAGRNQPQHF. The CDR3 bases are TGTGCTAGTGGTTTGGTATCGGCAGGGAGGAATCAGCCCCAGCATTTT. Based on the CDR3 plus reference TRBV12-5 and TRBJ1-5, the full variable domain is DARVTQTPRHKVTEMGQEVTMRCQPILGHNTVFWYRQTMMQGLELLAYFRNRAPLDDSGMPKDRFSAEMPDATLATLKIQPSEPRDSAVYFCASGLVSAGRNQPQHFGDGTRLSIL.

The V call is TRBV12-3 or TRBV12-4, the J call TRBJ1-5; D might be TRBD1 (6 bases). The CDR3 runs 12 residues. Trimming shortened V by 9 bases and J by 1 base, and 7 bases separated the two germline ends. CDR3 protein: CASTGSNQPQHF. The CDR3 bases are TGTGCCAGTACAGGGAGCAATCAGCCCCAGCATTTT.

This clone has just one count. The chain combines TRBV3-1 (or the pseudogene TRBV3-2) with TRBJ2-3, with TRBD2 identical over 7 bases. The CDR3 sequence is 16 residues long. V gave up 0 bases and J gave up 3 bases; unmatched junction bases: 6. The germline gives CDR1 LGHDT, CDR2 YNNKEL (reference sequence). Written as DNA, the CDR3 is TGTGCCAGCAGCCAAGATTGGGGGGGTTCAACAGATACGCAGTATTTT. This codes for CASSQDWGGSTDTQYF.

This sequence joins TRBV19 and TRBJ2-2, with 13 bases that match TRBD2. V dropped 4 bases and J dropped 4; count of bases not matched to a gene: 3. CDR1 is LNHDA and CDR2 is SQIVND in the germline V gene (reference sequence). The CDR3 spans 16 residues. The CDR3 sequence is CASSRTSGGGTGELFF. The DNA for the CDR3 is TGTGCCAGTAGTAGGACTAGCGGGGGCGGCACCGGGGAGCTGTTTTTT.